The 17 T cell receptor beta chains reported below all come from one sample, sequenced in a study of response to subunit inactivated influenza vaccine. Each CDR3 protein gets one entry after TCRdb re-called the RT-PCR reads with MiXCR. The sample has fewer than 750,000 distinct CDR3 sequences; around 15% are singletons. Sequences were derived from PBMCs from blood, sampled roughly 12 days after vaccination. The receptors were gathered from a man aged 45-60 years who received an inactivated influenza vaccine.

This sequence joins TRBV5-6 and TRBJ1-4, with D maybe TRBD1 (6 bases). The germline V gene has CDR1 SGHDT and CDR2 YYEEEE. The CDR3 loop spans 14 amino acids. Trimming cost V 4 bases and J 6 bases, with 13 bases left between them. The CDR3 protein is CASSPAKGDEKLFF. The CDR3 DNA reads TGTGCCAGCAGCCCCGCGAAGGGGGATGAAAAACTGTTTTTT.

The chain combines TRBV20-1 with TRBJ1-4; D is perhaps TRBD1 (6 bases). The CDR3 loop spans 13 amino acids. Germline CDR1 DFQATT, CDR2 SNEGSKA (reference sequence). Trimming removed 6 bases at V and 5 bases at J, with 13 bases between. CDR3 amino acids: CSAITGNNEKLFF. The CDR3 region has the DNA TGCAGTGCCATTACAGGGAACAATGAAAAACTGTTTTTT.

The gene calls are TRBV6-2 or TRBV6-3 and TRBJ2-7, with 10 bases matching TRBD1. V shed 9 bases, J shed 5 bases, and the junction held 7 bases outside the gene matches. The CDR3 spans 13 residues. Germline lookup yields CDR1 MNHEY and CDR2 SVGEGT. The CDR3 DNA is TGTGCCAGTCGGGACAGGGGCTTCCACGAGCAGTACTTC. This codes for CASRDRGFHEQYF.

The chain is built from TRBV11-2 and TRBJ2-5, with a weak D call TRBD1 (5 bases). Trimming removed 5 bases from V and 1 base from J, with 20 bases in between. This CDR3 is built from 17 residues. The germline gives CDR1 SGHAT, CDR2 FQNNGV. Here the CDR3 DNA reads TGTGCCAGCAGCCATCTCACAGGTTATTCGGTCCAAGAGACCCAGTACTTC. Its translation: CASSHLTGYSVQETQYF.

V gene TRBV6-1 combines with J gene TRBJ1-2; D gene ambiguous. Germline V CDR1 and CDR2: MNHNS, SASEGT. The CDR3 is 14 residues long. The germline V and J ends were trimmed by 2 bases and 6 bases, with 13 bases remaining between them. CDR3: CASSESGVDDGYTF. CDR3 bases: TGTGCCAGCAGTGAAAGTGGGGTGGACGATGGCTACACCTTC.

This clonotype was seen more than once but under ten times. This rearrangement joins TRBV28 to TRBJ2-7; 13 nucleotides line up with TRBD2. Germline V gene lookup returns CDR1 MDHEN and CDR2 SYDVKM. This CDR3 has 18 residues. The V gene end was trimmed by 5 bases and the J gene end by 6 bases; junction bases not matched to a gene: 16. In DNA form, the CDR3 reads TGTGCCAGCAGTCACCGTGGCCAGTGGACTAGCGGGAGTCCCGAGCAGTACTTC. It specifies CASSHRGQWTSGSPEQYF.

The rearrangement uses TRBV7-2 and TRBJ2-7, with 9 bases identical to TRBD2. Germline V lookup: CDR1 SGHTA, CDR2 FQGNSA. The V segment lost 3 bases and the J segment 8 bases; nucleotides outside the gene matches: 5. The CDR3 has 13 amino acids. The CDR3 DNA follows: TGTGCCAGCAGCTTGCCTAGCGGGACTAAGCAGTACTTC. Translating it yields CASSLPSGTKQYF.

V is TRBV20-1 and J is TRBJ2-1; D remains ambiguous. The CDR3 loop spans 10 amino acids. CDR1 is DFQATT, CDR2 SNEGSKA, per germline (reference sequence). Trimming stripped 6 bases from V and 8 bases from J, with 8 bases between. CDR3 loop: CSAQQDEQFF. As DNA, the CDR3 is TGCAGTGCGCAGCAGGATGAGCAGTTCTTC.

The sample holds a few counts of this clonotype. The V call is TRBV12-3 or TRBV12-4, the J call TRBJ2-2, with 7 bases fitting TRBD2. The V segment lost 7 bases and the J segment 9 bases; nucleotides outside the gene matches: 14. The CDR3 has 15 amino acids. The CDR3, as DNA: TGTGCCAGCACAATAAGCGGGGAGGGCACGCGGGAGCTGTTTTTT. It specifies CASTISGEGTRELFF.

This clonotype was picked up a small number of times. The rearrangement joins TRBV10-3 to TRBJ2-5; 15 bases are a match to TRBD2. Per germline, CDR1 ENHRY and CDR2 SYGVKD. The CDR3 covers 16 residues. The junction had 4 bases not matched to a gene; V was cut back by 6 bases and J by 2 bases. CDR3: CAIRAGTSGGQETQYF. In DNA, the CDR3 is TGTGCCATCAGAGCCGGGACTAGCGGGGGGCAAGAGACCCAGTACTTC.

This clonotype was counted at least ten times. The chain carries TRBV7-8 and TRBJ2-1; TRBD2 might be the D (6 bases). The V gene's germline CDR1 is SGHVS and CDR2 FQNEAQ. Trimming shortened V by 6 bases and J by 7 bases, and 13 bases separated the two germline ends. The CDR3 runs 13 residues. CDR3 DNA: TGTGCCAGCAGGGAGGGGTACGGTAATGAGCAGTTCTTC. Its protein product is CASREGYGNEQFF. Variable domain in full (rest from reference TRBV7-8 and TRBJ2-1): GAGVSQSPRYKVAKRGQDVALRCDPISGHVSLFWYQQALGQGPEFLTYFQNEAQLDKSGLPSDRFFAERPEGSVSTLKIQRTQQEDSAVYLCASREGYGNEQFFGPGTRLTVL.

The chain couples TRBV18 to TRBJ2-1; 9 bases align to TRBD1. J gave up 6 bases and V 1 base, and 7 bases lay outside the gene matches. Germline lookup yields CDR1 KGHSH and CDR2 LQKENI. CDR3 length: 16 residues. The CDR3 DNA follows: TGTGCCAGCTCACCACAAACAGGGGGCGTAAGCAATGAGCAGTTCTTC. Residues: CASSPQTGGVSNEQFF.

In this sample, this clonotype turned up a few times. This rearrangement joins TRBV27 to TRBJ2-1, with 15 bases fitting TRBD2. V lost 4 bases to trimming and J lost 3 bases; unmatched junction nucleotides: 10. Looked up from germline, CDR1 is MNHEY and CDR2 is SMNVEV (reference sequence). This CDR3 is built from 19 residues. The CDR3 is CASSSWTSGGGPLYNEQFF. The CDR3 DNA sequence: TGTGCCAGCAGTTCTTGGACTAGCGGGGGGGGACCCCTCTACAATGAGCAGTTCTTC.

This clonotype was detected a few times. CDR3 DNA: TGTGCCAGCAGCCGCGGGACAGAGTACGAGCAGTACTTC. Translating gives CASSRGTEYEQYF. The chain has TRBV7-2 and TRBJ2-7; tentatively, D is TRBD1 (7 bases). Per germline, CDR1 SGHTA and CDR2 FQGNSA. With 5 bases removed from V and 4 bases from J, the gap between germline ends came to 12 bases. The CDR3 contains 13 residues.

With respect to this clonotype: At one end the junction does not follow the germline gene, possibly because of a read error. CDR3 DNA sequence: TGCAGCGTGGAAGCGGGAGCTGGCACAGATACGCAGTATTTT. As protein: CSVEAGAGTDTQYF. The chain joins TRBV29-1 to TRBJ2-3; 8 bases are a match to TRBD2. Germline CDR1 reads SQVTM; CDR2 reads ANQGSEA. This CDR3 spans 14 amino acids.

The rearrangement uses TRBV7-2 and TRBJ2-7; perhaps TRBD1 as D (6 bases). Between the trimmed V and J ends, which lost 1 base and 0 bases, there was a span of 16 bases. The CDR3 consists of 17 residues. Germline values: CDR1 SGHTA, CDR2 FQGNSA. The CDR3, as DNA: TGTGCCAGCAGCTTAGGGGCGACAGGACGCGTCTCCTACGAGCAGTACTTC. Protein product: CASSLGATGRVSYEQYF.

The CDR3 DNA reads as TGCAGTGCCCAGGACAATAGCAATCAGCCCCAGCATTTT. This sequence encodes CSAQDNSNQPQHF. V gene TRBV20-1 combines with J gene TRBJ1-5, with D perhaps TRBD1 (5 bases). V lost 6 bases to trimming and J lost 0 bases, with 9 bases between them. The germline CDR1 and CDR2 sequences are DFQATT and SNEGSKA (reference sequence). CDR3 length equals 13 residues.